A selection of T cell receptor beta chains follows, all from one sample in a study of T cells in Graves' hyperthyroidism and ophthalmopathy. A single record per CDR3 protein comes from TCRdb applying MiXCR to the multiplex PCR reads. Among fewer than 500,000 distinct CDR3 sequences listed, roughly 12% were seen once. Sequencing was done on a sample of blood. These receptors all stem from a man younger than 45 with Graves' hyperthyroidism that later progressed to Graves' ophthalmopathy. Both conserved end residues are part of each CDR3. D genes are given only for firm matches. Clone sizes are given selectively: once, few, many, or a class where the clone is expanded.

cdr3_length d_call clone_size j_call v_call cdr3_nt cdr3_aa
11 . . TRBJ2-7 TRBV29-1 TGCAGCGCCGAGGGGACGGGCGAGCAGTACTTC CSAEGTGEQYF
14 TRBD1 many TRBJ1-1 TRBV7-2 TGTGCCAGCAGCATGAGGACAGGGGGCCCTGAAGCTTTCTTT CASSMRTGGPEAFF
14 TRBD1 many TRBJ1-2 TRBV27 TGTGCCAGCAGGAGACAGGGAGGGGGAGTTGGCTACACCTTC CASRRQGGGVGYTF
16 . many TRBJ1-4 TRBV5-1 TGCGCCAGCAGCTCGGTAGATATTGCAACTAATGAAAAACTGTTTTTT CASSSVDIATNEKLFF
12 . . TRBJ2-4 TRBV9 TGTGCCAGCAGCGGGCCCAAAAACATTCAGTACTTC CASSGPKNIQYF
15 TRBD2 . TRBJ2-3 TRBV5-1 TGCGCCAGCAGCTTCAGTAGCGGGGGGCTCGATACGCAGTATTTT CASSFSSGGLDTQYF
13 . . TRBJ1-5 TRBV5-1 TGCGCCAGCAGCTTGTACCTGAATCAGCCCCAGCGTTTT CASSLYLNQPQRF
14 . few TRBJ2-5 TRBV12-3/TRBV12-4 TGTGCCAGCAGTTTAGGGGCGGGCCTTGAGACCCAGTACTTC CASSLGAGLETQYF
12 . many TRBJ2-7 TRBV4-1 TGCGCCAGCAGCCCTAACAGGTACGAGCAGTACTTC CASSPNRYEQYF
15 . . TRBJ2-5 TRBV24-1 TGTGCCACCAGTGATTTGCATAGCTGGGGGGAGACCCAGTACTTC CATSDLHSWGETQYF
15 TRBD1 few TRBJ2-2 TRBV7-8 TGTGCCAGCAGCTTCCGGGACAGGGTCACCGGGGAGCTGTTTTTT CASSFRDRVTGELFF
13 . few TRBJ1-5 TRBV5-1 TGCGCCAGCAGCTTTGCTCCCGATCAGCCCCAGCATTTT CASSFAPDQPQHF
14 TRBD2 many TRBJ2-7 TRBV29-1 TGCAGCGTGGCCGGGACTAGCGGGACCTACGAGCAGTACTTC CSVAGTSGTYEQYF
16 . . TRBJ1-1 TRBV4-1 TGCGCCAGCAGCCAAGAAAGGAGGGCGGCGAACACTGAAGCTTTCTTT CASSQERRAANTEAFF
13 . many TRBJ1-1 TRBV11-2 TGTGCCAGCAGCACCCCTATTACCACTGAAGCTTTCTTT CASSTPITTEAFF
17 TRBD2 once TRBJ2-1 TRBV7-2 TGTGCCAGCAGCTTTGGGGCCCCGGGGGGGCCTAACAATGAGCAGTTCTTC CASSFGAPGGPNNEQFF
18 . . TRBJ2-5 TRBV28 TGTGCCAGCAGTTCCCAAGCGATCCTAGCGCCACTTAGTTGGACCCAGTACTTC CASSSQAILAPLSWTQYF
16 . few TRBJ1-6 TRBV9 TGTGCCAGCAGCGCCGGAGGGACTGGGGAGGGATCACCCCTCCACTTT CASSAGGTGEGSPLHF
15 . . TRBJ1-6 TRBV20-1 TGCAGTGCTAGAGATCCGGGGCAGGGAAATTCACCCCTCCACTTT CSARDPGQGNSPLHF
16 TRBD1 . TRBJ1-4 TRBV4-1 TGCGCCAGCAGCCAACGGTTGGGACAGGGGGGTGAAAAACTGTTTTTT CASSQRLGQGGEKLFF
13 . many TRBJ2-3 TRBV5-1 TGCGCCAGCAGCTGGGTTAGCACAGATACGCAGTATTTT CASSWVSTDTQYF
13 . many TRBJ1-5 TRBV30 TGTGCCTGCGGGGCTCATAGCAATCAGCCCCAGCATTTT CACGAHSNQPQHF
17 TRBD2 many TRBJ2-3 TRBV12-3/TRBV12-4 TGTGCCAGCAGTCCCGGACTAGCGGGGGCCCCGGGAGATACGCAGTATTTT CASSPGLAGAPGDTQYF
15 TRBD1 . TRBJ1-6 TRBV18 TGTGCCAGCTCACCACAGACAGGGGGTAATTCACCCCTCCACTTT CASSPQTGGNSPLHF
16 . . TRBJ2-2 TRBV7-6 TGTGCCAGCAGCACACGTCCGGACAAACCCACCGGGGAGCTGTTTTTT CASSTRPDKPTGELFF
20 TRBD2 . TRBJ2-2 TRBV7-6 TGTGCCAGCAGCTTAGTAACTAGCGGGGGGCCTCGTTACCTCACCGGGGAGCTGTTTTTT CASSLVTSGGPRYLTGELFF
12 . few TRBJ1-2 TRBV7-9 TGTGCCACCGCATTTGGGGCCTATGGCTACACCTTC CATAFGAYGYTF
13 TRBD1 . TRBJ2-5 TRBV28 TGTGCCAGCAGGCAGACAGGGGAAGAGACCCAGTACTTC CASRQTGEETQYF
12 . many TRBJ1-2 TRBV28 TGTGCCAGCAGTTTGTCCGTGGGTGGCTACACCTTC CASSLSVGGYTF
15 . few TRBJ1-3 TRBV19 TGTGCCAGTAATGTACAGGTGGGAAGTGGAAACACCATATATTTT CASNVQVGSGNTIYF
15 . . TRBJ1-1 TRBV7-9 TGTGCCAGCAGCTTGCGTTCCCCCATGGAGAGTGAAGCTTTCTTT CASSLRSPMESEAFF
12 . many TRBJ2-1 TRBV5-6 TGTGCCAGCGGTTCGGGTGGTGATGAGCAGTTCTTC CASGSGGDEQFF
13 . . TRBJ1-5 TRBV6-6 TGTGCCAGCAGTTACTCGGGAAGGCAGCCCCAGCATTTT CASSYSGRQPQHF
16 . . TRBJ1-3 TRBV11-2 TGTGCCAGCAGCTTAGAGGGCAGGCTCTCTGGAAACACCATATATTTT CASSLEGRLSGNTIYF
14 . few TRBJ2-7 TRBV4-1 TGCGCCAGCAGCCGGATATCGAAAGGGTACGAGCAGTACTTC CASSRISKGYEQYF
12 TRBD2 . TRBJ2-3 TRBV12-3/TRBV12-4 TGTGCCATTAGCGGGGGTTTATATACGCAGTATTTT CAISGGLYTQYF
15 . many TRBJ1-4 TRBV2 TGTGCCAGCAGTGACTTGGCAGGGGAGGATGAAAAACTGTTTTTT CASSDLAGEDEKLFF
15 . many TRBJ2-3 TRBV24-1 TGTGCCACCAGTGATGTAGGACGGAGCACGGATACGCAGTATTTT CATSDVGRSTDTQYF
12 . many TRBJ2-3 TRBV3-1 TGTGCCAGCAGCCGCCGGGACTATACGCAGTATTTT CASSRRDYTQYF